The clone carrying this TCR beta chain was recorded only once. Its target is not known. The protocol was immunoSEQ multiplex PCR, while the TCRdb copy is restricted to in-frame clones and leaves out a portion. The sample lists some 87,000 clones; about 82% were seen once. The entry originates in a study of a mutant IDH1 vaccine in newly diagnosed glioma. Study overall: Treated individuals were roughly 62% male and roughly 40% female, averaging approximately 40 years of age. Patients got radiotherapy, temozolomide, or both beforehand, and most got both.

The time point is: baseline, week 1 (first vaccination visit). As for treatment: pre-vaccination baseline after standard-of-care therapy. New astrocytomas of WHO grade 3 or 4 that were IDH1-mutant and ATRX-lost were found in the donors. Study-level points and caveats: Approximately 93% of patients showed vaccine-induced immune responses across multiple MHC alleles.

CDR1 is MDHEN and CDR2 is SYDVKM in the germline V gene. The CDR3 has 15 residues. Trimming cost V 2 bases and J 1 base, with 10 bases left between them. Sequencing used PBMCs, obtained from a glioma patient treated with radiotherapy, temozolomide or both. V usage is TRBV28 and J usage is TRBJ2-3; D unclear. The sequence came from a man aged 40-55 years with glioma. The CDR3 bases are TGTGCCAGCAGTTTAAGGGTGACTGGCACAGATACGCAGTATTTT. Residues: CASSLRVTGTDTQYF.